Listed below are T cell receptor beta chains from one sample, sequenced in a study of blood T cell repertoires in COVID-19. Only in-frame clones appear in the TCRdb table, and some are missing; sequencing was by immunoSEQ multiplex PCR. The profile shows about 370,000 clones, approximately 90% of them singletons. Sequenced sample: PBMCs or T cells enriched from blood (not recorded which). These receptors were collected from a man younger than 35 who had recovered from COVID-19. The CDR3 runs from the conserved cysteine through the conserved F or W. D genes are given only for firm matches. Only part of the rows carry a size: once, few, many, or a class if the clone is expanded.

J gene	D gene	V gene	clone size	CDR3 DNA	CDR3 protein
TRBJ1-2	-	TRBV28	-	TGTGCCAGCAGTACCCCCGCGGGGGGCAACTATGGCTACACCTTC	CASSTPAGGNYGYTF
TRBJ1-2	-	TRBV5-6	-	TGTGCCAGCAGCTCCGGGATTAACTATGGCTACACCTTC	CASSSGINYGYTF
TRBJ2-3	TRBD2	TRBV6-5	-	TGTGCCAGCAGTTACCTAGCGGGGGGGCTTGATACGCAGTATTTT	CASSYLAGGLDTQYF
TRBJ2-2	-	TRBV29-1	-	TGCAGCGTTTGGGGGGCCGGGGAGCTGTTTTTT	CSVWGAGELFF
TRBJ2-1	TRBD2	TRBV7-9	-	TGTGCCAGCAGCTTAGGGGGACTAGCACTCGATGAGCAGTTCTTC	CASSLGGLALDEQFF
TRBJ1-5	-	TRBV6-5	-	TGTGCCAGCTTAGCTGGGACACATCATCAGCCCCAGCATTTT	CASLAGTHHQPQHF
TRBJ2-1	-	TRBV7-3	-	TGTGCCAGCAGCCGAAGGCCGGACGCGGGAGAGCAGTTCTTC	CASSRRPDAGEQFF
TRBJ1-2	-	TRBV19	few	TGTGCCAGTCTTGGCCCTTCTAGGGGCTATGGCTACACCTTC	CASLGPSRGYGYTF
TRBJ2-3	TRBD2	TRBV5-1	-	TGCGCCAGCAGCCGTGACGGGGGGGCCGCAGATACGCAGTATTTT	CASSRDGGAADTQYF
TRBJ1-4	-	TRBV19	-	TGTGCCAGTAGTATTGGCCCCTCAACTAATGAAAAACTGTTTTTT	CASSIGPSTNEKLFF
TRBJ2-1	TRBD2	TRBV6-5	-	TGTGCCAGCAGGGGCGGGGGATTCACCTACAATGAGCAGTTCTTC	CASRGGGFTYNEQFF
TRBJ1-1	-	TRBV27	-	TGTGCCAGCAGTTTAGGTTGGCGGGGGACCACTGAAGCTTTCTTT	CASSLGWRGTTEAFF
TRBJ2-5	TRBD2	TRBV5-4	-	TGTGCCAGCAGCCAAACACCCCATTCTAGCGGACAAGAGACCCAGTACTTC	CASSQTPHSSGQETQYF
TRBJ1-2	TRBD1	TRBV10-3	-	TGTGCCATCAGTGAGACCGGGACAGGGCCGGATGGCTACACCTTC	CAISETGTGPDGYTF
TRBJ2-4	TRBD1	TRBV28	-	TGTGCCAGCAGTTTCCAAGGACAGGGCCAAAACATTCAGTACTTC	CASSFQGQGQNIQYF
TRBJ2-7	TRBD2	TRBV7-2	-	TGTGCCAGCAGCTCCCCCTCTAGGACTAGCGGGAGATACGAGCAGTACTTC	CASSSPSRTSGRYEQYF
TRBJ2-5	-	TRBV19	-	TGTGCCAGTAGTCCCGGTGCGTTTGAGACCCAGTACTTC	CASSPGAFETQYF
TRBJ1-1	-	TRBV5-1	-	TGCGCCAGCAGCTCTGGCGGGTTGGGGAACACTGAAGCTTTCTTT	CASSSGGLGNTEAFF
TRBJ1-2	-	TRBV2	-	TGTGCCAGCAGTGTCGGAGTCGGCTACACCTTC	CASSVGVGYTF
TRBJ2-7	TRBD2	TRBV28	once	TGTGCCAGCAGTCTACCTGGGGGGGCCTACGAGCAGTACTTC	CASSLPGGAYEQYF
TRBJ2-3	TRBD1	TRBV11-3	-	TGTGCCAGCAGCTTAGTTTTTGACAGGGTAGGGGGTTACACAGATACGCAGTATTTT	CASSLVFDRVGGYTDTQYF
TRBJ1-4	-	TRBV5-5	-	TGTGCCAGCACCTTAGGGGGAACTAATGAAAAACTGTTTTTT	CASTLGGTNEKLFF
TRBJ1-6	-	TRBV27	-	TGTGCCAGCAGTCAAGGAGGTTCACCCCTCCACTTT	CASSQGGSPLHF
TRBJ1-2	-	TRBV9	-	TGTGCCAGCAGCGTAGAGGCGGGGGCTCGCTACACCTTC	CASSVEAGARYTF
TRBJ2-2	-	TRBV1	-	TGCACCAGCAGCCAAAGTGGTATTGGACTAGATCCCACCGGGGAGCTGTTTTTT	CTSSQSGIGLDPTGELFF
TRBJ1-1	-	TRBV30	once	TGTGCCTGGAACTCGAACGGGGTCCTCGCTATGAACACTGAAGCTTTCTTT	CAWNSNGVLAMNTEAFF
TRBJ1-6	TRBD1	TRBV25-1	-	TGTGCCAGCAGTGAAAGCAAAGGGTTGGCAGGGGGCTCGTCACCCCTCCACTTT	CASSESKGLAGGSSPLHF
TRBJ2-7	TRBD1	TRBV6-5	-	TGTGCCAGCAGTTACTGGACAGGGTCAACGAGGGGAGAGCAGTACTTC	CASSYWTGSTRGEQYF
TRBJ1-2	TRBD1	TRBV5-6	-	TGTGCCAGCAGCTTGGTGGGACAGGACTATGGCTACACCTTC	CASSLVGQDYGYTF
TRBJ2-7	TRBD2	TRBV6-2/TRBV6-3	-	TGTGCCAGCAGTTACGATCGGACTAGCGGAGCCTACGAGCAGTACTTC	CASSYDRTSGAYEQYF
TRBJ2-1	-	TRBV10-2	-	TGCGCCAGCTTACGGGGCTCCTACAATGAGCAGTTCTTC	CASLRGSYNEQFF
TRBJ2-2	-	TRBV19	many	TGTGCCAGTGCCTCGTCGTCAGCGAACACCGGGGAGCTGTTTTTT	CASASSSANTGELFF
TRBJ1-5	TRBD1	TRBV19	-	TGTGCCAGTAGTACCCGAACGGGTAGGGGGCTCGAGGCTCAGCCCCAGCATTTT	CASSTRTGRGLEAQPQHF
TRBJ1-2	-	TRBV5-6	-	TGTGCCAGCAGCCCCTCTAGTAGCCGGGGATTCCTTCGGGGCTACACCTTC	CASSPSSSRGFLRGYTF
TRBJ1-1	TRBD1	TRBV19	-	TGTGCCAGTAGTATGCCTAGGGGACAGGGGACCCGAGGGGACACTGAAGCTTTCTTT	CASSMPRGQGTRGDTEAFF
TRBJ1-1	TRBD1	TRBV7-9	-	TGTGCCAGCAGCTTACCGGGACAGGGGAACACTGAAGCTTTCTTT	CASSLPGQGNTEAFF
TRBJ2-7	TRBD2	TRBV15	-	TGTGCCACCAGCAGAGTGAGTAGCGGGACGTCCTACGAGCAGTACTTC	CATSRVSSGTSYEQYF
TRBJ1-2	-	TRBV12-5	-	TGTGCTAGTGGTTTGGGCCAGGGATATGGCTACACCTTC	CASGLGQGYGYTF
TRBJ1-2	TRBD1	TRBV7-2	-	TGTGCCAGCGCCTGGAAATATAATCCGACAGGGGTCTATGGCTACACCTTC	CASAWKYNPTGVYGYTF
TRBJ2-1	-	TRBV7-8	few	TGTGCCAGCAGCTTAGGAGTAAGCTCCTACAATGAGCAGTTCTTC	CASSLGVSSYNEQFF
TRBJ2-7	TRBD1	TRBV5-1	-	TGCGCCAGCAGGACAGGGGTCGCCTACGAGCAGTACTTC	CASRTGVAYEQYF
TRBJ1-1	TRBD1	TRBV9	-	TGTGCCAGCAGCCCTAGCCCGGGACAGATAAACACTGAAGCTTTCTTT	CASSPSPGQINTEAFF
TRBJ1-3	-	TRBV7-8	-	TGTGCCAGCAGCTTAGAAGACAGCGCCTCTGGAAACACCATATATTTT	CASSLEDSASGNTIYF
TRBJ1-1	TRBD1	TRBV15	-	TGTGCCACTCGGGGACAGTCGGCCACTGAAGCTTTCTTT	CATRGQSATEAFF
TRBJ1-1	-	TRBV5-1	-	TGCGCCAGCAGCCCATTGATGCACAGTGCTGAAGCTTTCTTT	CASSPLMHSAEAFF
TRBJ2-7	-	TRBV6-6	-	TGTGCCAGCAGAGCAGCGGCCCTCTCCTACGAGCAGTACTTC	CASRAAALSYEQYF
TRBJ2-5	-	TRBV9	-	TGTGCCAGCAGCTCGGTACGGGAGACCCAGTACTTC	CASSSVRETQYF
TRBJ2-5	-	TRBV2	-	TGTGCCAGCACTTTGGGCGGGGAGACCCAGTACTTC	CASTLGGETQYF
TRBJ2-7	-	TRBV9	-	TGTGCCAGCAGCGTAGACGACGGGGGAGTAAGGAACGAGCAGTACTTC	CASSVDDGGVRNEQYF